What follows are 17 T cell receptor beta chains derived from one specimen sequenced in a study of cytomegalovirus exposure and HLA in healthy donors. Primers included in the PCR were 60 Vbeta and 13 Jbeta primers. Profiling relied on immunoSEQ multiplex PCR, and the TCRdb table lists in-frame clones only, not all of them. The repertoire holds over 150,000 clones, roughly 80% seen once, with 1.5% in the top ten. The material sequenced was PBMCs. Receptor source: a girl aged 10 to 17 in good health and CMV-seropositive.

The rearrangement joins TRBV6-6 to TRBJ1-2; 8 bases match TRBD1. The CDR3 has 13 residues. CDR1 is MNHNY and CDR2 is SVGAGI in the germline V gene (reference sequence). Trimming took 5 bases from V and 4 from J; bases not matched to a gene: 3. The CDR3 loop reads CASSQGQVYGYTF. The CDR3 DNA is TGTGCCAGCAGTCAGGGACAGGTCTATGGCTACACCTTC.

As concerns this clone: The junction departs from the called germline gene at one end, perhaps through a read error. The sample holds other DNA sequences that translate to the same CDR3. CDR3 sequence: CASRPSGRGETQYF. The DNA for the CDR3 is TGCGCCAGCAGACCCAGCGGGAGAGGTGAGACCCAGTACTTC. J is TRBJ2-5 and V is TRBV28; TRBD2 matches 8 bases. Looked up from germline, CDR1 is MDHEN and CDR2 is SYDVKM. The CDR3 loop spans 14 amino acids.

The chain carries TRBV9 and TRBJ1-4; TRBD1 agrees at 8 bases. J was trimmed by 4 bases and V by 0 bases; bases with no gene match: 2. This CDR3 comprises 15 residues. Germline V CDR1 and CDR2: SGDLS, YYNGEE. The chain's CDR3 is CASSVGTGFNEKLFF. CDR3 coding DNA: TGTGCCAGCAGCGTAGGGACAGGGTTTAATGAAAAACTGTTTTTT.

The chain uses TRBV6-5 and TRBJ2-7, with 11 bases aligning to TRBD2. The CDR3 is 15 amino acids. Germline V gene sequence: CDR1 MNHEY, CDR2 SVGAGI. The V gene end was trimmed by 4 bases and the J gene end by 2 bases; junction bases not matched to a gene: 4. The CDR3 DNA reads TGTGCCAGCAGTTCTAGCGGGAGGCCCCCCTACGAGCAGTACTTC. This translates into CASSSSGRPPYEQYF.

CDR3 protein: CASSPPGQGATNEKLFF. CDR3 in DNA: TGTGCCAGCAGTCCGCCGGGACAGGGTGCAACTAATGAAAAACTGTTTTTT. The chain links TRBV28 to TRBJ1-4, with 9 bases lining up with TRBD1. The V gene's germline CDR1 is MDHEN and CDR2 SYDVKM. The V segment lost 5 bases and the J segment 0 bases; nucleotides outside the gene matches: 7. This CDR3 contains 17 residues. The full variable domain, its missing parts supplied by reference TRBV28 and TRBJ1-4, is DVKVTQSSRYLVKRTGEKVFLECVQDMDHENMFWYRQDPGLGLRLIYFSYDVKMKEKGDIPEGYSVSREKKERFSLILESASTNQTSMYLCASSPPGQGATNEKLFFGSGTQLSVL.

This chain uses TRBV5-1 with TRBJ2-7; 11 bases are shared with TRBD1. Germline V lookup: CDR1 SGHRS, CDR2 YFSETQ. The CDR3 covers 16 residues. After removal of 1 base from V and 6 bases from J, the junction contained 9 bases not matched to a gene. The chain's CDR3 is CASSLIGGTGGGEQYF. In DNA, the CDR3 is TGCGCCAGCAGCTTGATTGGTGGGACAGGGGGAGGCGAGCAGTACTTC.

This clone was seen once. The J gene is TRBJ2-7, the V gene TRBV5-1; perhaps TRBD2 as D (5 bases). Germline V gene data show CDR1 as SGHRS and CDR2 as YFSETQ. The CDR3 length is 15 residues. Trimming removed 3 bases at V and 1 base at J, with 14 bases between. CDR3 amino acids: CASSSSGSRSYEQYF. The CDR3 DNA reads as TGCGCCAGCAGCTCCTCGGGGTCCCGGTCCTACGAGCAGTACTTC.

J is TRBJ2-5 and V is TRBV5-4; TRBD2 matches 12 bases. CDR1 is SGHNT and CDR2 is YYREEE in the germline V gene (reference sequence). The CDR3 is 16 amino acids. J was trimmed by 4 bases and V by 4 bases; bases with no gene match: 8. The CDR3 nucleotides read TGTGCCAGCAGCCATAGGACTAGCGGGACGGGAGAGACCCAGTACTTC. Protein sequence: CASSHRTSGTGETQYF.

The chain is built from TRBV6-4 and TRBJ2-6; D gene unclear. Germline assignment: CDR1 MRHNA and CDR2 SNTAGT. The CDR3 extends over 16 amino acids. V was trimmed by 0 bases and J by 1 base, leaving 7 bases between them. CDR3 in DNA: TGTGCCAGCAGTGACTCCCCCAGGTCTGGGGCCAACGTCCTGACTTTC. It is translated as CASSDSPRSGANVLTF.

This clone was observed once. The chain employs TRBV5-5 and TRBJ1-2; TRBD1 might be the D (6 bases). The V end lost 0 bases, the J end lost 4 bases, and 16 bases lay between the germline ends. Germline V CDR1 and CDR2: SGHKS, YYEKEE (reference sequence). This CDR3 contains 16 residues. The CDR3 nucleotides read TGTGCCAGCAGCTTGGGAATTAAACAGGGAATCTATGGCTACACCTTC. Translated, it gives CASSLGIKQGIYGYTF.

CDR3 sequence (DNA): TGTGCCAGCACCAATAGTCGCGCCGCACAAGAGACCCAGTACTTC. Translation: CASTNSRAAQETQYF. The chain employs TRBV6-6 and TRBJ2-5; D call uncertain. The V end was cut by 7 bases, the J end by 2 bases, with 17 bases between. Looked up from germline, CDR1 is MNHNY and CDR2 is SVGAGI (reference sequence). The CDR3 spans 15 residues.

CDR3 amino acids: CASSFSSGTGVYEQYF. DNA for the CDR3: TGTGCCAGCAGCTTTAGTTCCGGGACAGGCGTCTACGAGCAGTACTTC. The V and J genes are TRBV7-6 and TRBJ2-7; 8 bases fit TRBD1. Trimming cost V 3 bases and J 3 bases; bases outside gene matches: 10. This CDR3 region has 16 residues. Germline V gives CDR1 SGHVS, CDR2 FNYEAQ.

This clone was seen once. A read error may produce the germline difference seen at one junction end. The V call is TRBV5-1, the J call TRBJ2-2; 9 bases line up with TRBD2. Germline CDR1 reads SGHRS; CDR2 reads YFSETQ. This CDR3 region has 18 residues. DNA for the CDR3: TGCGCCAGCAGACCCGCGACTAGCGGCACCCTTAACATCGGGGAGCTGTTTTTT. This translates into CASRPATSGTLNIGELFF.

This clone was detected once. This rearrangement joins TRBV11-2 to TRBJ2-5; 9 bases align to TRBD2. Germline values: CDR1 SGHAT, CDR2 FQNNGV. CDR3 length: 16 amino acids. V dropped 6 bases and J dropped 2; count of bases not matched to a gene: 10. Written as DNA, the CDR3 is TGTGCCAGCAGGCGACCCACTAGCGGGTTTCAAGAGACCCAGTACTTC. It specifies CASRRPTSGFQETQYF.

Here the CDR3 DNA reads TGTGCCAGCAGCTACGGGTCCGGGGATCATTACGAGCAGTACTTC. Translation gives CASSYGSGDHYEQYF. The chain recombines TRBV6-5 with TRBJ2-7, with D possibly matching TRBD2 (5 bases). The CDR3 extends over 15 amino acids. V lost 6 bases and J 4 bases, leaving 19 bases between the germline ends. Per the germline V gene, CDR1 is MNHEY and CDR2 is SVGAGI.

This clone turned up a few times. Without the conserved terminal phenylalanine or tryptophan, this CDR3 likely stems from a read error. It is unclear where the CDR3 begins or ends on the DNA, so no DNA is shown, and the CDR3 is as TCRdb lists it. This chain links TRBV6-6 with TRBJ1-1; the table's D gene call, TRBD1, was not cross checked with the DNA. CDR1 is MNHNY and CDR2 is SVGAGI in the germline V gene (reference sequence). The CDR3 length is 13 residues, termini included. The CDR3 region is CASSYSAHDMTSN.

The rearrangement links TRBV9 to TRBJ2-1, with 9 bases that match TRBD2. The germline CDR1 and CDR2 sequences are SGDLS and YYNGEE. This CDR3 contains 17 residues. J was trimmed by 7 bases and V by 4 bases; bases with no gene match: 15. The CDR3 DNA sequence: TGTGCCAGCAGCCCCATTGGGTGGTTAGCGGGAGTAAATGAGCAGTTCTTC. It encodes CASSPIGWLAGVNEQFF.